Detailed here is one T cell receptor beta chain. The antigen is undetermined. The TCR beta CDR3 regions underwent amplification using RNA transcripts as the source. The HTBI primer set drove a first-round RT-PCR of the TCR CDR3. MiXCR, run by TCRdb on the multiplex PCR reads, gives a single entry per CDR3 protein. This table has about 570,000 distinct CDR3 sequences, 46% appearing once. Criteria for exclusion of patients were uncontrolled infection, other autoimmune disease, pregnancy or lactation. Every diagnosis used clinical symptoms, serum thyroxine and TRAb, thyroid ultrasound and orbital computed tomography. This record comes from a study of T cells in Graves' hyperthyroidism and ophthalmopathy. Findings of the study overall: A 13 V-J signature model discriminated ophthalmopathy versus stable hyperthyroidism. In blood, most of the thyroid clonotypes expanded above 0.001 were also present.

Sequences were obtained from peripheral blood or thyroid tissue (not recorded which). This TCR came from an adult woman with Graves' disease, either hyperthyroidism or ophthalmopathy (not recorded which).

CDR3 sequence (DNA): TGCGCCAGCAGCTCTCCGGGGTCCCAGTACTTC. Its translation is CASSSPGSQYF. This chain uses TRBV5-1 with TRBJ2-5, with D possibly TRBD2 on 5 matching bases. The CDR3 contains 11 residues. The germline V and J ends were trimmed by 3 bases and 9 bases, with 9 bases remaining between them. The germline gives CDR1 SGHRS, CDR2 YFSETQ.